Included here is one TCR beta chain sequence, with context. The antigen remains undetermined. The data were taken from a study of cytomegalovirus exposure and HLA in healthy donors. In the study overall: Of all 400 or so donors who were genotyped, roughly 81% belonged to the Caucasian-associated ancestry cluster. Overall study results and limits: Productive status was seen about 90% or about 30% of the time for most TCR beta V segments in an earlier analysis. Reports showed the classifier diagnosing cytomegalovirus status with high specificity and sensitivity.

The CDR3 loop spans 14 amino acids. Germline lookup yields CDR1 SGHRS and CDR2 YFSETQ. Trimming removed 2 bases from V and 0 bases from J, with 9 bases in between. The PCR had 60 Vbeta and 13 Jbeta primers. Original processing notes: The count from a later analysis was 60 million to 85 million unique TCR beta chains, about 10 million of them shared. TCRdb's copy holds only in-frame clones and misses some; the assay was immunoSEQ multiplex PCR. V, J and clone size derive from that table, while D and trimming were established from the DNA sequence. The sample lists some 150,000 clones, 80% to 90% occurring once.

The sequence derives from a boy younger than 10 in good health and CMV-seronegative. The specimen sequenced was PBMCs. The chain employs TRBV5-1 and TRBJ2-7, with a tentative D call TRBD1 (6 bases). The CDR3 DNA reads TGCGCCAGCAGCTTTGACAGGAGCTCCTACGAGCAGTACTTC. Translating it yields CASSFDRSSYEQYF.